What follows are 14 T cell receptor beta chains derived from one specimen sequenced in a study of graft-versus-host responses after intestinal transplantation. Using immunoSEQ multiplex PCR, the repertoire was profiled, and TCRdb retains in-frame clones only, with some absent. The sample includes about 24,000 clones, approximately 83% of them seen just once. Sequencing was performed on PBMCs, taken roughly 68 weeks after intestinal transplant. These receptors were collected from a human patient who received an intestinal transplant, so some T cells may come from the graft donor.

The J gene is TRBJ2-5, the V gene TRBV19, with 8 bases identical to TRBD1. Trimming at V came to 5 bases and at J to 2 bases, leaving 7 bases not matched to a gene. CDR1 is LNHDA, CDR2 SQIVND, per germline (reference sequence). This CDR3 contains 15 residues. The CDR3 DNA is TGTGCCAGTAGTCAAGGACAGGGAGGTCAAGAGACCCAGTACTTC. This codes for CASSQGQGGQETQYF.

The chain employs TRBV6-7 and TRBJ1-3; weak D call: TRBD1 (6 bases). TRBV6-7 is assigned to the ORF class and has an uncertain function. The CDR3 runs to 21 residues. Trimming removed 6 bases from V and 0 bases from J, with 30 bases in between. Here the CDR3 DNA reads TGTGCCAGCAGCCCCCGAGGTCCTCCTAGACAGGCTACCCTCTCTGGAAACACCATATATTTT. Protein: CASSPRGPPRQATLSGNTIYF.

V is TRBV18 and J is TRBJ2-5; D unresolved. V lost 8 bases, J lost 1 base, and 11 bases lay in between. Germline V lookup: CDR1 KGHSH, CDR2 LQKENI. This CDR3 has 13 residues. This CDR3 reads CASIRALQETQYF. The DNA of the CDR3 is TGTGCCAGCATTCGGGCGCTCCAAGAGACCCAGTACTTC.

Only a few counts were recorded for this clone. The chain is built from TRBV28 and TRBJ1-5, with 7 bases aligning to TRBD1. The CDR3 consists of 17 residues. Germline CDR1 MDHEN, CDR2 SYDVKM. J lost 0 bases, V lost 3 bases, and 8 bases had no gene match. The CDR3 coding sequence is TGTGCCAGCAGTTTTTATAAAGGGACAGTTAGCAATCAGCCCCAGCATTTT. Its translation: CASSFYKGTVSNQPQHF.

The CDR3: CASSRTGGNYGYTF. CDR3 DNA: TGTGCCAGCAGTAGGACAGGGGGCAACTATGGCTACACCTTC. The gene calls are TRBV6-5 and TRBJ1-2, with 11 bases identical to TRBD1. V was clipped by 5 bases and J by 2 bases; unmatched bases: 1. Looked up from germline, CDR1 is MNHEY and CDR2 is SVGAGI. The CDR3 runs to 14 residues.

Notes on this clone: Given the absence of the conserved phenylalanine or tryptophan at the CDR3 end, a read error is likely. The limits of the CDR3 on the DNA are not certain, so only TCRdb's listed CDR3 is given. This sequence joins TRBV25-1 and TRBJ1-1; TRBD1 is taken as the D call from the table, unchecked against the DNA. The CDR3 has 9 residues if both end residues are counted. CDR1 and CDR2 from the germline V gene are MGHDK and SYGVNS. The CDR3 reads CASSEAGPL.

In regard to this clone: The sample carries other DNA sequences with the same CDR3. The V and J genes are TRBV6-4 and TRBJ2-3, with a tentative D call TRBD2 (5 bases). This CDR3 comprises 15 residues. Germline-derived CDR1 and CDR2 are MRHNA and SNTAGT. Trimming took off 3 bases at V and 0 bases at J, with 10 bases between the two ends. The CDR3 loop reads CASSEGSGSTDTQYF. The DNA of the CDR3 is TGTGCCAGCAGTGAGGGGAGCGGAAGCACAGATACGCAGTATTTT.

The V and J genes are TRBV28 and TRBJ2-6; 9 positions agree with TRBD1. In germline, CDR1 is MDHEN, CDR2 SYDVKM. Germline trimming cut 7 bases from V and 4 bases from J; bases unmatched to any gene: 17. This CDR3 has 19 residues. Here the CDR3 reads CASKGGPRQGDRGANVLTF. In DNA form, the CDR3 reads TGTGCCAGCAAGGGTGGACCGAGACAGGGGGACCGAGGGGCCAACGTCCTGACTTTC.

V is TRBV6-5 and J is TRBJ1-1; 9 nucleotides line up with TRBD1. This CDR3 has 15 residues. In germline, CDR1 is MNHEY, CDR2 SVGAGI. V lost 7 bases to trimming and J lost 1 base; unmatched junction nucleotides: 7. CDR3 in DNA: TGTGCCAGCACCCGCGGGGGACAGGGGAACACTGAAGCTTTCTTT. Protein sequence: CASTRGGQGNTEAFF.

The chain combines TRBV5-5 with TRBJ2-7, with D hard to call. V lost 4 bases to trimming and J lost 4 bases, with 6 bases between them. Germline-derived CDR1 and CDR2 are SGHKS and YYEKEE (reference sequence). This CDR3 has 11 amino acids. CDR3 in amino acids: CASSGGYEQYF. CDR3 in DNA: TGTGCCAGCAGCGGCGGTTACGAGCAGTACTTC.

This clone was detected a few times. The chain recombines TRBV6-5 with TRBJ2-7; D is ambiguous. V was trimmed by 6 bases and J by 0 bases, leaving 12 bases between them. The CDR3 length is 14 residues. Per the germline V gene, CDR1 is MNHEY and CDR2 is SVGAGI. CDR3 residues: CASRPSRTSYEQYF. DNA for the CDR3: TGTGCCAGCAGGCCCTCGCGGACCTCCTACGAGCAGTACTTC.

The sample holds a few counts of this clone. CDR3 DNA: TGCGCCAGTGCCACTGAGGCTGGGCTGGCTGAAGCTTTCTTT. Translation gives CASATEAGLAEAFF. This chain uses TRBV5-1 with TRBJ1-1; D unresolved. The germline CDR1 and CDR2 sequences are SGHRS and YFSETQ. Trimming left V 8 bases short and J 6 bases short, with 20 bases between. The CDR3 extends over 14 amino acids.

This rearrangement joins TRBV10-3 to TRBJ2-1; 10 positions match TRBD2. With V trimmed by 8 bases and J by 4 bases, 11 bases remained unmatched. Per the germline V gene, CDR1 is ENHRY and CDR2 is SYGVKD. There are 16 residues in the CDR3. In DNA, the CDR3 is TGTGCCATCGGCCAGACCGGGACTAGCGAATACAATGAGCAGTTCTTC. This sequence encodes CAIGQTGTSEYNEQFF.

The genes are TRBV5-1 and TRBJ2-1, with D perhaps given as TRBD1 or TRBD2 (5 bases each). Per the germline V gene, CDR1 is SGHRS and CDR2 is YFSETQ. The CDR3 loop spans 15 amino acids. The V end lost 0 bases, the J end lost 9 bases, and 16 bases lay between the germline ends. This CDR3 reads CASSLAGPFIIEQFF. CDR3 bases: TGCGCCAGCAGCTTGGCGGGACCATTCATAATTGAGCAGTTCTTC.